This entry features one T cell receptor (beta chain) sequence. Per germline, CDR1 DFQATT and CDR2 SNEGSKA (reference sequence). V was shortened by 6 bases and J by 5 bases, with 16 bases between the two germline ends. CDR3 length: 13 residues. The data belong to a study of early T cells in non-severe SARS-CoV-2 infection. Researchers tagged individual cDNA molecules with unique molecular identifiers. TCRdb independently ran MiXCR on the 5' RACE reads; one entry per CDR3 protein. The sample lists tens of thousands of distinct CDR3 sequences, about 14% seen once, with roughly 3% in the top ten. Sample: whole blood. This chain connects TRBV20-1 to TRBJ1-2; perhaps TRBD1 as D (6 bases). The sequence was collected from an adult who was a healthcare worker with PCR-confirmed SARS-CoV-2 infection or an uninfected control (not recorded which). CDR3: CSAPIRGEYGYTF. The CDR3 bases are TGCAGTGCCCCGATCAGGGGCGAATATGGCTACACCTTC.